Listed below are T cell receptor beta chains from one sample, sequenced in a study of regulatory T cells in long-lasting Graves disease. TCRdb re-derived calls from the multiplex PCR reads in MiXCR, one entry per CDR3 protein. The top ten hold 12% of the sample, which has roughly 510,000 distinct CDR3 sequences, 16% seen once. This sample also appeared in a second study, on T cells in Graves' hyperthyroidism and ophthalmopathy.

Sequencing was performed on peripheral blood mononuclear cells (PBMCs), taken at new diagnosis, from a patient treated with antithyroid drugs. These TCRs come from a man aged 18-30 years with Graves disease. Both conserved end residues are part of each CDR3. D genes are given only for firm matches. Some rows have no size entry. The others give once, few or many, or a class for an expanded clone.

. | TRBJ2-7 | TRBD2 | TRBV4-1 | CASSQGVSGSSYEQYF | TGCGCCAGCAGCCAAGGGGTTAGCGGGAGCTCCTACGAGCAGTACTTC
few | TRBJ2-7 | . | TRBV13 | CASSLAVSNYEQYF | TGTGCCAGCAGCTTAGCGGTCAGCAACTACGAGCAGTACTTC
. | TRBJ1-4 | . | TRBV7-4 | CASSCETEATNEKLFF | TGTGCCAGCAGCTGCGAGACGGAGGCAACTAATGAAAAACTGTTTTTT
many | TRBJ2-2 | . | TRBV6-1 | CASRFRVGGELFF | TGTGCCAGCAGATTCAGGGTGGGCGGGGAGCTGTTTTTT
many | TRBJ2-1 | TRBD2 | TRBV20-1 | CSARGLAGGGEQFF | TGCAGTGCTAGAGGACTAGCGGGAGGAGGTGAGCAGTTCTTC
few | TRBJ2-7 | TRBD1 | TRBV5-4 | CASSPGTGDAYEQYF | TGTGCCAGCAGCCCCGGGACAGGCGATGCCTACGAGCAGTACTTC
. | TRBJ1-1 | . | TRBV9 | CASSVGGSNTEAFF | TGTGCCAGCAGCGTAGGGGGAAGTAACACTGAAGCTTTCTTT
few | TRBJ1-1 | TRBD1 | TRBV3-1 | CASSPKGTGNTEAFF | TGTGCCAGCAGCCCAAAGGGGACAGGGAACACTGAAGCTTTCTTT
few | TRBJ2-3 | . | TRBV7-3 | CASSLSGATFTDTQYF | TGTGCCAGCAGCTTATCCGGGGCTACCTTCACAGATACGCAGTATTTT
few | TRBJ2-7 | TRBD2 | TRBV14 | CASSQLAGAGDEQYF | TGTGCCAGCAGCCAACTTGCGGGAGCTGGGGACGAGCAGTACTTC
. | TRBJ1-5 | . | TRBV6-1 | CASTKGGGPVANQPQHF | TGTGCCAGCACCAAAGGCGGGGGGCCCGTTGCCAATCAGCCCCAGCATTTT
few | TRBJ2-7 | . | TRBV7-9 | CASSDGLAYEQYF | TGTGCCAGCAGCGACGGCTTAGCCTACGAGCAGTACTTC
many | TRBJ2-5 | . | TRBV6-1 | CATRVATQETQYF | TGTGCCACCCGGGTCGCGACACAAGAGACCCAGTACTTC
. | TRBJ1-2 | TRBD1 | TRBV12-3/TRBV12-4 | CASSPTGGSGYGYTF | TGTGCCAGCAGTCCTACAGGGGGCTCGGGCTATGGCTACACCTTC
. | TRBJ2-3 | TRBD2 | TRBV11-1 | CASSPVAGGADTQYF | TGTGCCAGCAGCCCAGTAGCGGGAGGGGCAGATACGCAGTATTTT
many | TRBJ2-3 | TRBD2 | TRBV6-1 | CASTPRVAGGTDTQYF | TGTGCCAGCACCCCGCGAGTAGCGGGAGGGACAGATACGCAGTATTTT
many | TRBJ2-7 | . | TRBV6-5 | CASSYSVSARPYEQYF | TGTGCCAGCAGTTACTCGGTGTCGGCTAGACCCTACGAGCAGTACTTC
many | TRBJ1-4 | . | TRBV7-9 | CASSDTTHEKLFF | TGTGCCAGCTCGGACACGACCCACGAAAAACTGTTTTTT
many | TRBJ2-7 | . | TRBV6-1 | CASSVIGQTYEQYF | TGTGCCAGCAGCGTTATTGGACAGACATACGAGCAGTACTTC
many | TRBJ2-5 | TRBD2 | TRBV7-9 | CASCGGREETQYF | TGTGCCAGCTGTGGCGGGAGGGAAGAGACCCAGTACTTC
. | TRBJ1-3 | . | TRBV5-1 | CASSLDPGDSGNTIYF | TGCGCCAGCAGCTTGGATCCCGGGGACTCTGGAAACACCATATATTTT
. | TRBJ2-3 | . | TRBV14 | CASSLGGVDTDTQYF | TGTGCCAGCAGCCTCGGGGGCGTAGATACAGATACGCAGTATTTT
few | TRBJ1-1 | TRBD1 | TRBV5-4 | CASSIGTGGLGTEAFF | TGTGCCAGCAGCATCGGGACAGGGGGATTAGGAACTGAAGCTTTCTTT
. | TRBJ1-2 | . | TRBV5-4 | CASSPEEGFYGYTF | TGTGCCAGCAGCCCCGAGGAGGGGTTCTATGGCTACACCTTC
many | TRBJ2-2 | TRBD2 | TRBV6-1 | CASSEGLAVRAGELFF | TGTGCCAGCAGTGAGGGACTAGCGGTACGCGCCGGGGAGCTGTTTTTT
few | TRBJ2-1 | TRBD1 | TRBV6-1 | CASSRTGSGEQFF | TGTGCCAGCAGTCGGACAGGGAGTGGGGAGCAGTTCTTC
many | TRBJ2-5 | . | TRBV29-1 | CSAEETQYF | TGCAGCGCAGAAGAGACCCAGTACTTC
few | TRBJ1-2 | . | TRBV12-3/TRBV12-4 | CASSLARHSDGYTF | TGTGCCAGCAGTTTAGCTCGCCATTCCGATGGCTACACCTTC
many | TRBJ2-5 | TRBD2 | TRBV7-9 | CASSRTSGRQETQYF | TGTGCCAGCAGCAGGACTAGCGGGAGACAAGAGACCCAGTACTTC